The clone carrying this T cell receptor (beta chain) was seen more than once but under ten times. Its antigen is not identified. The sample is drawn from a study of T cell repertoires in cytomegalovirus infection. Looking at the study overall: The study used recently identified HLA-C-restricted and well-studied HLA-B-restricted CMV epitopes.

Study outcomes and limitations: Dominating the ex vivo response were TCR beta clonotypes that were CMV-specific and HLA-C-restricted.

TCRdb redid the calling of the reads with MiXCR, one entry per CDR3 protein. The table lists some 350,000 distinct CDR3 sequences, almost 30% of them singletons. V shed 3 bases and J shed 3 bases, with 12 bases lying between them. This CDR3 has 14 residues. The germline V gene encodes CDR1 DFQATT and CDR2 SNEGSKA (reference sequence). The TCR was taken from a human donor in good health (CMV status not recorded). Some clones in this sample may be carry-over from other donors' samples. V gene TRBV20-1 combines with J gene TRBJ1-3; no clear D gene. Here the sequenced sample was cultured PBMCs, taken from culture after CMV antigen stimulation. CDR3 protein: CSARRGVGGNTIYF. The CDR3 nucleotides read TGCAGTGCTAGGCGGGGAGTTGGTGGAAACACCATATATTTT.